The 21 T cell receptor beta chains given below trace back to one sample, sequenced in a study of cytomegalovirus exposure and HLA in healthy donors. PCR employed 60 Vbeta and 13 Jbeta primers. Method: immunoSEQ multiplex PCR; TCRdb's copy keeps in-frame clones and lacks some. The profile covers 130,000 to 150,000 clones, with roughly 68% appearing a single time and about 4.1% taken by the ten largest. Sequencing was carried out using PBMCs. The receptors derive from a man between 60 and 75 years old in good health and CMV-seronegative.

This clone was found a few times. V usage is TRBV7-9 and J usage is TRBJ2-2; no firm D call. Trimming removed 2 bases from V and 4 bases from J, with 14 bases in between. Germline V lookup: CDR1 SEHNR, CDR2 FQNEAQ (reference sequence). There are 16 residues in the CDR3. The CDR3 DNA follows: TGTGCCAGCAGCTTAACCCGGAGTACGGTCACCGGGGAGCTGTTTTTT. As protein: CASSLTRSTVTGELFF.

This sequence joins TRBV5-1 and TRBJ1-1; a weak D match, TRBD1 (6 bases). V shed 0 bases and J shed 5 bases, with 14 bases lying between them. There are 15 residues in the CDR3. Germline lookup yields CDR1 SGHRS and CDR2 YFSETQ. The CDR3 DNA sequence: TGCGCCAGCAGCTTGGACGGGGGGCCGGGAACTGAAGCTTTCTTT. Translated: CASSLDGGPGTEAFF.

The V and J genes are TRBV4-3 and TRBJ1-2; weak D call: TRBD1 (6 bases). The CDR3 spans 15 residues. CDR1 and CDR2 from the germline V gene are LGHNA and YSLEER. V lost 0 bases to trimming and J lost 5 bases, with 13 bases between them. CDR3 amino acids: CASSQDHGRGYGYTF. The CDR3 DNA is TGCGCCAGCAGCCAAGATCACGGCAGGGGTTATGGCTACACCTTC.

This chain links TRBV7-9 with TRBJ2-2; 11 bases are shared with TRBD2. Germline CDR1 and CDR2: SEHNR and FQNEAQ (reference sequence). Trimming took 5 bases from V and 2 from J; bases not matched to a gene: 7. This CDR3 comprises 17 residues. CDR3 loop: CASSHHGLAGNTGELFF. CDR3 nucleotide sequence: TGTGCCAGCAGCCATCATGGACTAGCGGGCAACACCGGGGAGCTGTTTTTT.

This chain links TRBV25-1 with TRBJ1-2, with a tentative D call TRBD1 (5 bases). The CDR3 sequence is 12 residues long. Trimming took 6 bases from V and 6 from J, leaving 11 bases between them. Germline CDR1 reads MGHDK; CDR2 reads SYGVNS. CDR3 amino acids: CASSLGGNGYTF. CDR3 coding DNA: TGTGCCAGCAGCCTGGGGGGGAATGGCTACACCTTC.

The J gene is TRBJ2-1, the V gene TRBV5-1; 14 positions match TRBD2. CDR1 is SGHRS, CDR2 YFSETQ, per germline. This CDR3 has 16 residues. The V and J ends lost 1 base and 8 bases, in that order; junction bases with no gene match: 5. CDR3 in amino acids: CASSLNPGLAGDEQFF. For the CDR3, the DNA is TGCGCCAGCAGCTTGAACCCGGGACTAGCGGGAGATGAGCAGTTCTTC.

This clone was seen just once. The chain employs TRBV5-4 and TRBJ1-2; 7 positions agree with TRBD1. This CDR3 region has 13 residues. With V trimmed by 3 bases and J by 2 bases, 1 base remained unmatched. Per the germline V gene, CDR1 is SGHNT and CDR2 is YYREEE (reference sequence). This CDR3 reads CASSSQGNYGYTF. Here the CDR3 DNA reads TGTGCCAGCAGCTCACAGGGGAACTATGGCTACACCTTC.

The V and J genes are TRBV19 and TRBJ2-4; no firm D call. Trimming left V 7 bases short and J 6 bases short, with 19 bases between. The CDR3 sequence is 15 residues long. The V gene's germline CDR1 is LNHDA and CDR2 SQIVND (reference sequence). CDR3 in amino acids: CASTNLPGEPNIQYF. The CDR3 DNA follows: TGTGCCAGTACCAATTTGCCTGGTGAGCCAAACATTCAGTACTTC.

In this sample, this clone turned up a few times. This sequence joins TRBV7-9 and TRBJ1-1; no clear D. The ends were cut back, 4 bases at V and 1 base at J, with 10 bases in the middle. Looked up from germline, CDR1 is SEHNR and CDR2 is FQNEAQ (reference sequence). The CDR3 consists of 14 residues. CDR3 residues: CASSSLRQNTEAFF. CDR3 DNA sequence: TGTGCCAGCAGCTCTTTAAGACAGAACACTGAAGCTTTCTTT.

This rearrangement joins TRBV28 to TRBJ2-7; D is possibly TRBD1 (5 bases). Germline V gene sequence: CDR1 MDHEN, CDR2 SYDVKM. This CDR3 region has 14 residues. With 3 bases removed from V and 2 bases from J, the gap between germline ends came to 11 bases. The CDR3 here is CASSFGQGPYEQYF. CDR3 sequence (DNA): TGTGCCAGCAGTTTCGGCCAGGGCCCCTACGAGCAGTACTTC.

This clone showed up just once. The chain is built from TRBV30 and TRBJ1-1, with D possibly TRBD1 on 6 matching bases. CDR1 is GTSNPN, CDR2 SVGIG, per germline (reference sequence). The CDR3 sequence is 14 residues long. V dropped 0 bases and J dropped 0 bases, with 8 bases sitting between them. The CDR3 reads CAWSVWDMNTEAFF. In DNA form, the CDR3 reads TGTGCCTGGAGTGTTTGGGACATGAACACTGAAGCTTTCTTT.

This clone has a single count. At one end the junction does not follow the germline gene, possibly because of a read error. The gene calls are TRBV7-9 and TRBJ2-3, with D possibly TRBD2 on 7 matching bases. The germline V gene encodes CDR1 SEHNR and CDR2 FQNEAQ (reference sequence). The CDR3 runs to 16 residues. This CDR3 reads CSSSLRSGGKADTQYF. DNA for the CDR3: TGTTCCAGCAGCTTAAGGTCGGGGGGCAAGGCAGATACGCAGTATTTT. Drawing the rest from reference TRBV7-9 and TRBJ2-3, the complete variable domain is DTGVSQNPRHKITKRGQNVTFRCDPISEHNRLYWYRQTLGQGPEFLTYFQNEAQLEKSRLLSDRFSAERPKGSFSTLEIQRTEQGDSAMYLCSSSLRSGGKADTQYFGPGTRLTVL.

This chain links TRBV11-2 with TRBJ2-7; 7 bases align to TRBD2. Per germline, CDR1 SGHAT and CDR2 FQNNGV. This CDR3 comprises 16 residues. Trimming took 7 bases from V and 2 from J; bases not matched to a gene: 14. Here the CDR3 reads CASTNYRLARAYEQYF. The CDR3 DNA reads TGTGCCAGCACCAATTACCGACTAGCTCGGGCCTACGAGCAGTACTTC.

The rearrangement uses TRBV28 and TRBJ1-4; 7 bases map to TRBD1. V shed 6 bases, J shed 4 bases, and the junction held 8 bases outside the gene matches. Looked up from germline, CDR1 is MDHEN and CDR2 is SYDVKM. The CDR3 is 15 residues long. CDR3 bases: TGTGCCAGCAGCACACCGACAGGGCTTAATGAAAAACTGTTTTTT. This encodes CASSTPTGLNEKLFF.

V gene TRBV7-2 combines with J gene TRBJ2-7, with D possibly TRBD2 on 5 matching bases. V lost 1 base to trimming and J lost 6 bases, with 10 bases between them. The germline V gene encodes CDR1 SGHTA and CDR2 FQGNSA. The length of the CDR3 is 13 residues. The CDR3 spells CASSLVGVSEQYF. CDR3 nucleotide sequence: TGTGCCAGCAGCTTAGTGGGAGTAAGCGAGCAGTACTTC.

This clone is a singleton in its sample. J is TRBJ2-3 and V is TRBV28, with 8 bases matching TRBD1. V trimming: 2 bases; J trimming: 5 bases; junction bases outside the gene matches: 12. The CDR3 is made up of 17 amino acids. Germline V gives CDR1 MDHEN, CDR2 SYDVKM. CDR3 region: CASSLEGPGGTRDTQYF. The CDR3 DNA is TGTGCCAGCAGTTTAGAAGGCCCAGGGGGCACGAGAGATACGCAGTATTTT.

The count of this clone is one. The genes are TRBV19 and TRBJ2-2; 9 bases are a match to TRBD2. From germline, CDR1 is LNHDA and CDR2 SQIVND (reference sequence). The CDR3 covers 14 residues. Trimming at V came to 5 bases and at J to 7 bases, leaving 5 bases not matched to a gene. The CDR3 DNA is TGTGCCAGTAGTGGGCTAGCGGGACGCGGGGAGCTGTTTTTT. Amino acid sequence: CASSGLAGRGELFF.

The rearrangement links TRBV5-1 to TRBJ2-5; 8 bases line up with TRBD1. Germline-derived CDR1 and CDR2 are SGHRS and YFSETQ. The CDR3 is 13 residues long. The V and J ends lost 4 bases and 4 bases, in that order; junction bases with no gene match: 3. This CDR3 reads CASSLGQGETQYF. DNA for the CDR3: TGCGCCAGCAGCCTTGGACAGGGAGAGACCCAGTACTTC.

The V and J genes are TRBV19 and TRBJ1-1; 10 nucleotides match TRBD1. This CDR3 is built from 14 residues. Unmatched junction bases numbered 6, after V lost 6 bases and J lost 5 bases. Germline assignment: CDR1 LNHDA and CDR2 SQIVND (reference sequence). The CDR3 DNA is TGTGCCAGTAGGAAGACAGGGGGCTTTACTGAAGCTTTCTTT. Translation gives CASRKTGGFTEAFF.

The chain uses TRBV19 and TRBJ1-2; possibly TRBD1 for D (6 bases). CDR3 length equals 13 residues. Germline CDR1 and CDR2: LNHDA and SQIVND (reference sequence). Trimming removed 5 bases from V and 5 bases from J, with 12 bases in between. DNA of the CDR3: TGTGCCAGTAGTGCCCGGACAGTTTATGGCTACACCTTC. Translating it yields CASSARTVYGYTF.

This sequence joins TRBV28 and TRBJ1-4; 10 bases match TRBD1. The CDR3 extends over 15 amino acids. The V gene end was trimmed by 5 bases and the J gene end by 8 bases; junction bases not matched to a gene: 8. The germline V gene encodes CDR1 MDHEN and CDR2 SYDVKM. The CDR3 region is CASSPRTGGSEKLFF. In DNA form, the CDR3 reads TGTGCCAGCAGTCCACGGACAGGGGGATCCGAAAAACTGTTTTTT. Based on the CDR3 plus reference TRBV28 and TRBJ1-4, the full variable domain is DVKVTQSSRYLVKRTGEKVFLECVQDMDHENMFWYRQDPGLGLRLIYFSYDVKMKEKGDIPEGYSVSREKKERFSLILESASTNQTSMYLCASSPRTGGSEKLFFGSGTQLSVL.